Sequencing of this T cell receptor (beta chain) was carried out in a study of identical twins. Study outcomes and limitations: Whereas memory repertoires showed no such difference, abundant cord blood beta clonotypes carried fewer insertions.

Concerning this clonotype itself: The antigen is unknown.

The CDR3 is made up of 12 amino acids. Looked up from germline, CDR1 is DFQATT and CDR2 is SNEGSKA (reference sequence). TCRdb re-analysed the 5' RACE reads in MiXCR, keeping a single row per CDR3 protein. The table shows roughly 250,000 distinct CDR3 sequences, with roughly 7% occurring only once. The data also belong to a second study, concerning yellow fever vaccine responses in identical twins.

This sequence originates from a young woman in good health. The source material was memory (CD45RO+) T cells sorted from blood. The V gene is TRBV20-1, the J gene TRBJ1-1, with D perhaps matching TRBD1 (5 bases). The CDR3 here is CGVGGRDTEAFF. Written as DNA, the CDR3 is TGCGGCGTGGGGGGGAGGGACACTGAAGCTTTCTTT.